Below, 21 T cell receptor beta chains from the same sample are listed, as sequenced in a study of OX40 agonist ivuxolimab in advanced cancers. Library construction relied on the immunoSEQ multiplex PCR assay. TCRdb retrieved this table from immuneACCESS and kept in-frame rearrangements only. Not all clones are present; in checked studies, unresolved V genes account for under half, and no reason is known for the remainder. The sample table records 55,000 to 90,000 clones; 70% to 90% of these occur just once. The biggest ten clones account for approximately 2.3% of the sample. The sample in question was CD4+ or CD8+ T cells sorted from blood, obtained in a trial of the OX40 agonist ivuxolimab. The receptor source for this set is an adult with an advanced solid tumor such as melanoma, head and neck, liver or kidney cancer.

The chain recombines TRBV7-6 with TRBJ2-7, with TRBD1 matching over 8 bases. CDR1 is SGHVS and CDR2 is FNYEAQ in the germline V gene. V lost 1 base, J lost 0 bases, and 8 bases stayed unmatched. This CDR3 has 17 amino acids. CDR3 sequence: CASSLGYGTGGSYEQYF. The CDR3 DNA sequence: TGTGCCAGCAGCTTAGGGTACGGGACAGGCGGCTCCTACGAGCAGTACTTC. Together with reference TRBV7-6 and TRBJ2-7, the CDR3 gives the full variable domain: GAGVSQSPRYKVTKRGQDVALRCDPISGHVSLYWYRQALGQGPEFLTYFNYEAQQDKSGLPNDRFSAERPEGSISTLTIQRTEQRDSAMYRCASSLGYGTGGSYEQYFGPGTRLTVT.

The count of this clone is one. The V and J genes are TRBV5-1 and TRBJ2-6; D is perhaps TRBD1 or TRBD2 (5 bases each). Germline V gene data show CDR1 as SGHRS and CDR2 as YFSETQ. Trimming removed 3 bases from V and 4 bases from J, with 20 bases in between. CDR3 length: 18 amino acids. CDR3 region: CASSSIPGRAAGANVLTF. The CDR3 bases are TGCGCCAGCAGCTCAATCCCGGGACGCGCTGCAGGGGCCAACGTCCTGACTTTC. The full variable domain, in which reference TRBV5-1 and TRBJ2-6 provide the parts outside the CDR3, is KAGVTQTPRYLIKTRGQQVTLSCSPISGHRSVSWYQQTPGQGLQFLFEYFSETQRNKGNFPGRFSGRQFSNSRSEMNVSTLELGDSALYLCASSSIPGRAAGANVLTFGAGSRLTVL.

The rearrangement uses TRBV7-9 and TRBJ2-5; TRBD2 matches at 9 bases. CDR1 and CDR2 from the germline V gene are SEHNR and FQNEAQ (reference sequence). The CDR3 totals 14 residues. Losses at the gene ends were 2 bases for V and 5 bases for J; bases not matched to a gene: 3. The DNA of the CDR3 is TGTGCCAGCAGCTTACTAGCGGGATCCGAGACCCAGTACTTC. Translated: CASSLLAGSETQYF.

The rearrangement uses TRBV19 and TRBJ1-1; 10 bases fit TRBD1. Trimming took 2 bases from V and 1 from J; bases not matched to a gene: 4. CDR1 is LNHDA and CDR2 is SQIVND in the germline V gene (reference sequence). There are 16 residues in the CDR3. CDR3 loop: CASSIPTGGANTEAFF. For the CDR3, the DNA is TGTGCCAGTAGTATACCGACAGGGGGCGCGAACACTGAAGCTTTCTTT.

The chain is built from TRBV9 and TRBJ1-4; 8 bases line up with TRBD1. This CDR3 has 15 residues. V lost 3 bases to trimming and J lost 8 bases; unmatched junction nucleotides: 9. The V gene's germline CDR1 is SGDLS and CDR2 YYNGEE. For the CDR3, the DNA is TGTGCCAGCAGCGCAACGGACAGGGAGGTCGAAAAACTGTTTTTT. As protein: CASSATDREVEKLFF.

The chain recombines TRBV7-6 with TRBJ2-7, with D perhaps given as TRBD1 or TRBD2 (5 bases each). Germline CDR1 and CDR2: SGHVS and FNYEAQ. Trimming stripped 4 bases from V and 1 base from J, with 11 bases between. This CDR3 is 14 amino acids long. CDR3 sequence reads: CASSSGTGSYEQYF. CDR3 nucleotide sequence: TGTGCCAGCAGCTCGGGGACCGGTTCCTACGAGCAGTACTTC.

The J gene is TRBJ1-2, the V gene TRBV30; a weak D match, TRBD1 (5 bases). Germline V lookup: CDR1 GTSNPN, CDR2 SVGIG (reference sequence). The CDR3 totals 13 residues. The V gene lost 2 bases and the J gene lost 4 bases, with 11 bases spanning the gap. For the CDR3, the DNA is TGTGCCTGGAGTCAGGGTAGTGGCTATGGCTACACCTTC. This sequence encodes CAWSQGSGYGYTF.

V and J are TRBV29-1 and TRBJ2-7, with TRBD2 identical over 10 bases. After removal of 6 bases from V and 0 bases from J, the junction contained 8 bases not matched to a gene. This CDR3 spans 15 amino acids. CDR1 and CDR2 from the germline V gene are SQVTM and ANQGSEA. CDR3 in DNA: TGCAGCGTAGAGAAGACTAGCGGGTCCTCCTACGAGCAGTACTTC. This codes for CSVEKTSGSSYEQYF.

The rearrangement uses TRBV5-4 and TRBJ1-1; TRBD1 aligns across 7 bases. V shed 2 bases and J 1 base; nucleotides not matched to a gene: 8. In germline, CDR1 is SGHNT, CDR2 YYREEE (reference sequence). This CDR3 is built from 16 residues. The DNA of the CDR3 is TGTGCCAGCAGCTTAGGGGGCAGGGGATCGAACACTGAAGCTTTCTTT. It codes for CASSLGGRGSNTEAFF.

V is TRBV7-2 and J is TRBJ1-2; D call uncertain. V was pared by 0 bases and J by 4 bases, with 6 bases between. This CDR3 contains 13 residues. Looked up from germline, CDR1 is SGHTA and CDR2 is FQGNSA. This chain's CDR3 is CASSLALSYGYTF. CDR3 DNA sequence: TGTGCCAGCAGCTTAGCGCTGTCCTATGGCTACACCTTC.

The rearrangement uses TRBV11-1 and TRBJ1-4; tentative D call: TRBD1 (5 bases). Germline CDR1 is SGHAT and CDR2 is FQDESV (reference sequence). The V end lost 3 bases, the J end lost 8 bases, and 10 bases lay between the germline ends. The CDR3 loop spans 13 amino acids. DNA for the CDR3: TGTGCCAGCAGCTTCGGGGCTCGCGAAAAACTGTTTTTT. This sequence encodes CASSFGAREKLFF.

V gene TRBV4-1 combines with J gene TRBJ2-5; possibly TRBD2 for D (6 bases). Trimming cost V 3 bases and J 5 bases, with 10 bases left between them. This CDR3 comprises 13 residues. In germline, CDR1 is MGHRA, CDR2 YSYEKL. The CDR3 protein is CASSQIAGETQYF. As DNA, the CDR3 is TGCGCCAGCAGCCAGATCGCGGGGGAGACCCAGTACTTC.

Ten or more counts support this clone. V gene TRBV5-1 combines with J gene TRBJ2-7; no clear D gene. CDR1 and CDR2 (germline): SGHRS, YFSETQ. This CDR3 is built from 14 residues. The ends were cut back, 0 bases at V and 3 bases at J, with 10 bases in the middle. The CDR3 bases are TGCGCCAGCAGCTTGGTTCCAGGCCTCTACGAGCAGTACTTC. It encodes CASSLVPGLYEQYF.

This clone was seen only a few times. The chain carries TRBV30 and TRBJ1-4; 9 nucleotides agree with TRBD1. This CDR3 has 14 amino acids. The V gene's germline CDR1 is GTSNPN and CDR2 SVGIG (reference sequence). Trimming removed 8 bases from V and 7 bases from J; junction bases left unmatched: 11. CDR3 coding DNA: TGTGCCATACCTCACGGGACAGGGAGTGAAAAACTGTTTTTT. This gives the protein CAIPHGTGSEKLFF.

V usage is TRBV4-2 and J usage is TRBJ2-1; D gene ambiguous. The CDR3 contains 13 residues. Trimming cost V 0 bases and J 6 bases, with 6 bases left between them. Germline V gene data show CDR1 as LGHNA and CDR2 as YNFKEQ. CDR3 DNA: TGTGCCAGCAGCCAAGATCGACTCAATGAGCAGTTCTTC. It encodes CASSQDRLNEQFF.

The V and J genes are TRBV19 and TRBJ2-5; 7 nucleotides line up with TRBD2. Looked up from germline, CDR1 is LNHDA and CDR2 is SQIVND (reference sequence). The CDR3 extends over 14 amino acids. The J segment lost 5 bases and the V segment lost 6 bases, leaving 9 bases of the junction unmatched. The CDR3 region has the DNA TGTGCCAGTAGGGGAAGCGGGGTGCCGGAGACCCAGTACTTC. Its translation is CASRGSGVPETQYF.

The chain has TRBV5-1 and TRBJ1-2, with 9 bases that match TRBD1. The CDR3 covers 14 residues. Germline V gene sequence: CDR1 SGHRS, CDR2 YFSETQ. J was trimmed by 7 bases and V by 0 bases; bases with no gene match: 4. CDR3 nucleotides: TGCGCCAGCAGCTTGGGGGACAGGGATACTGGCTACACCTTC. Residues: CASSLGDRDTGYTF.

The V call is TRBV28, the J call TRBJ1-5, with D perhaps matching TRBD1 (6 bases). Trimming stripped 7 bases from V and 4 bases from J, with 20 bases between. This CDR3 spans 16 amino acids. Germline V gene sequence: CDR1 MDHEN, CDR2 SYDVKM. CDR3 DNA sequence: TGTGCCAGCAATACCCCCGGATTAGGGGGAAATCAGCCCCAGCATTTT. It specifies CASNTPGLGGNQPQHF.

As DNA, the CDR3 is TGTGCCAGCTCAACCGGGACAGTATCTGGAAACACCATATATTTT. Translation gives CASSTGTVSGNTIYF. The rearrangement uses TRBV18 and TRBJ1-3; 7 nucleotides agree with TRBD1. This CDR3 contains 15 residues. Per germline, CDR1 KGHSH and CDR2 LQKENI. After removal of 5 bases from V and 1 base from J, the junction contained 5 bases not matched to a gene.

This rearrangement joins TRBV5-4 to TRBJ2-1, with 11 positions matching TRBD2. CDR1 SGHNT and CDR2 YYREEE come from the germline V gene (reference sequence). The CDR3 extends over 15 amino acids. J lost 5 bases, V lost 4 bases, and 5 bases had no gene match. In DNA form, the CDR3 reads TGTGCCAGCAGCGAGCGACTAGCGGGAAACAATGAGCAGTTCTTC. This translates into CASSERLAGNNEQFF.

This chain links TRBV6-6 with TRBJ1-2, with 7 bases fitting TRBD1. J lost 10 bases, V lost 7 bases, and 12 bases had no gene match. The V gene's germline CDR1 is MNHNY and CDR2 SVGAGI (reference sequence). The CDR3 extends over 13 amino acids. For the CDR3, the DNA is TGTGCCAGCAACCCGCAGGGACAGATTGACTACACCTTC. It is translated as CASNPQGQIDYTF.